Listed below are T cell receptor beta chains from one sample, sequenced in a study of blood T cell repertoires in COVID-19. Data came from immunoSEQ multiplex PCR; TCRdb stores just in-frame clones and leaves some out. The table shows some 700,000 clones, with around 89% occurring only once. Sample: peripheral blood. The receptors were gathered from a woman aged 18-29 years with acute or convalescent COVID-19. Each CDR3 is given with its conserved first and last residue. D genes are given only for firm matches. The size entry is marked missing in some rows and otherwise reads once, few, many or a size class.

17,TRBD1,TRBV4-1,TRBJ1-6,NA,CASSQDGSGTVNSPLHF,TGCGCCAGCAGCCAAGACGGATCGGGGACAGTTAATTCACCCCTCCACTTT
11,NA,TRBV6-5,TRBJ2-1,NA,CASKRGGEQFF,TGTGCCAGCAAGAGAGGGGGTGAGCAGTTCTTC
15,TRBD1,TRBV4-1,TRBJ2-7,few,CASSREPGQGAEQYF,TGCGCCAGCAGCCGAGAACCGGGACAGGGGGCCGAGCAGTACTTC
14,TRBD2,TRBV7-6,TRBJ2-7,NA,CASSFPDGGYEQYF,TGTGCCAGCAGCTTCCCGGACGGGGGGTACGAGCAGTACTTC
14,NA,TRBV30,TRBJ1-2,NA,CAWSVQALNYGYTF,TGTGCCTGGAGTGTACAGGCGCTTAACTATGGCTACACCTTC
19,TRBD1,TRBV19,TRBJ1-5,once,CASSTHRGQGIPSNQPQHF,TGTGCCAGTAGTACCCACAGGGGGCAGGGAATTCCCAGCAATCAGCCCCAGCATTTT
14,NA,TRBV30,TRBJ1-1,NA,CAWKVQGSNTEAFF,TGTGCCTGGAAGGTTCAGGGATCCAACACTGAAGCTTTCTTT
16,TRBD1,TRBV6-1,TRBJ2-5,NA,CASSGVPGQGGETQYF,TGTGCCAGCAGTGGGGTCCCGGGACAGGGGGGAGAGACCCAGTACTTC
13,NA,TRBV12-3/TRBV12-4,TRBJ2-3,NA,CASSLLAANTQYF,TGTGCCAGCAGTTTACTAGCCGCGAATACGCAGTATTTT
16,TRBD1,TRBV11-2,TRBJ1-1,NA,CASRVAGQGVWTEAFF,TGTGCCAGCAGGGTAGCCGGACAGGGGGTATGGACTGAAGCTTTCTTT
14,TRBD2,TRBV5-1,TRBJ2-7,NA,CASSPGLAGEEQYF,TGCGCCAGCAGCCCCGGACTAGCGGGGGAGGAGCAGTACTTC
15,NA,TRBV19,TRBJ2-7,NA,CASSTGHPTSYEQYF,TGTGCCAGTAGTACTGGACATCCGACGTCCTACGAGCAGTACTTC
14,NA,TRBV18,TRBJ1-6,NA,CASSPGKDNSPLHF,TGTGCCAGCTCGCCCGGGAAAGATAATTCACCCCTCCACTTT
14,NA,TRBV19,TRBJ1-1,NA,CASSILVGGTEAFF,TGTGCCAGTAGTATTCTGGTGGGGGGCACTGAAGCTTTCTTT
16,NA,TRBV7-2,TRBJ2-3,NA,CASSLGSRGGTDTQYF,TGTGCCAGCAGCTTGGGTAGTAGGGGTGGCACAGATACGCAGTATTTT
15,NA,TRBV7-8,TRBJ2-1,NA,CASSLPRSSYNEQFF,TGTGCCAGCAGCTTACCTAGGTCCTCCTACAATGAGCAGTTCTTC